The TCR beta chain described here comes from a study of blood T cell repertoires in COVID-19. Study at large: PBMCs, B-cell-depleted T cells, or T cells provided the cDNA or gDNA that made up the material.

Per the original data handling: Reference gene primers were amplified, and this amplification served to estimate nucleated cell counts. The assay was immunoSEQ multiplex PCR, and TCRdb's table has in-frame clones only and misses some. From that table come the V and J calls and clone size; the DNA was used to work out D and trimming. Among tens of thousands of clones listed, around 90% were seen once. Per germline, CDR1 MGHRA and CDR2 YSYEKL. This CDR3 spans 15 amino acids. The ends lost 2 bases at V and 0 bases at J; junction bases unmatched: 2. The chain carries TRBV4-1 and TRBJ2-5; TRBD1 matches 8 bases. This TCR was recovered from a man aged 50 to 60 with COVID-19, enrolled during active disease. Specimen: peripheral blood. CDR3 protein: CASSQRQGNQETQYF. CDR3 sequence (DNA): TGCGCCAGCAGCCAACGACAGGGGAACCAAGAGACCCAGTACTTC.